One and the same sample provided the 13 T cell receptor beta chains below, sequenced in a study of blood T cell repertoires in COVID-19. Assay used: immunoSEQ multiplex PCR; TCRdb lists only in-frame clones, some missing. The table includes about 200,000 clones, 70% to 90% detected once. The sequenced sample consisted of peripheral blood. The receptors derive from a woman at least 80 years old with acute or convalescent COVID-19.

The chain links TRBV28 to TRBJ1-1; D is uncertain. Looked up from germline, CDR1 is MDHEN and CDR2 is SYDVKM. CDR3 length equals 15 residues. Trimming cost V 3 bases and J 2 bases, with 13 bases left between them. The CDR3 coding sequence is TGTGCCAGCAGTTTGTGGGGAGGCGAAAACACTGAAGCTTTCTTT. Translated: CASSLWGGENTEAFF.

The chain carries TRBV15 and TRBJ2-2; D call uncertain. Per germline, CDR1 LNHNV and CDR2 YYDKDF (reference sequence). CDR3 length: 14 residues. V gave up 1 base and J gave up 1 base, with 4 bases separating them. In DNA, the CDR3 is TGTGCCACCAGCAGAGTGAGGAACACCGGGGAGCTGTTTTTT. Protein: CATSRVRNTGELFF.

The CDR3: CASSGQGSMNTEAFF. The CDR3 nucleotides are TGTGCCAGTAGTGGCCAGGGAAGCATGAACACTGAAGCTTTCTTT. The chain couples TRBV19 to TRBJ1-1, with D maybe TRBD1 (5 bases). The V end was cut by 5 bases, the J end by 0 bases, with 13 bases between. This CDR3 comprises 15 residues. Germline V lookup: CDR1 LNHDA, CDR2 SQIVND (reference sequence).

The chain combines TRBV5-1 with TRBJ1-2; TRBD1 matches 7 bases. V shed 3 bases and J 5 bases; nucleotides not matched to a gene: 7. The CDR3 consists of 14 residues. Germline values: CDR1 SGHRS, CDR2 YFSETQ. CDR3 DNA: TGCGCCAGCAGCTCCGGGACAGCCAGTTATGGCTACACCTTC. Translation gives CASSSGTASYGYTF. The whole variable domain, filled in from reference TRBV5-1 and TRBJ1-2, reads KAGVTQTPRYLIKTRGQQVTLSCSPISGHRSVSWYQQTPGQGLQFLFEYFSETQRNKGNFPGRFSGRQFSNSRSEMNVSTLELGDSALYLCASSSGTASYGYTFGSGTRLTVV.

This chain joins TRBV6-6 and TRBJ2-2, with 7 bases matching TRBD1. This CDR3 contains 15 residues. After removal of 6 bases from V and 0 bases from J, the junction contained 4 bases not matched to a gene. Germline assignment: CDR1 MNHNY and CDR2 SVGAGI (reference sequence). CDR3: CASRTGTANTGELFF. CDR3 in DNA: TGTGCCAGCAGAACCGGGACAGCGAACACCGGGGAGCTGTTTTTT.

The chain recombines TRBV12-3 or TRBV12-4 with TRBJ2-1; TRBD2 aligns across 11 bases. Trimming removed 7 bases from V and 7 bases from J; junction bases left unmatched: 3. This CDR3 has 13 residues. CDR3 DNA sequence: TGTGCCAGCACCTGGACTAGCGGGAATGAGCAGTTCTTC. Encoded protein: CASTWTSGNEQFF.

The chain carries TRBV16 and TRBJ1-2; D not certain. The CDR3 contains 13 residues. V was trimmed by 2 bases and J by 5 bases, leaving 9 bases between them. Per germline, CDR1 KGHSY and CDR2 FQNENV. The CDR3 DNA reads TGTGCCAGCAGCCAACAATCGCAGTATGGCTACACCTTC. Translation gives CASSQQSQYGYTF.

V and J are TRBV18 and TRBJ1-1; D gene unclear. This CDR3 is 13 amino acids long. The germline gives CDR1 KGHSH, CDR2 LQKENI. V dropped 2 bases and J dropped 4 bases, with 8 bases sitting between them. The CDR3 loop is CASSPGQPTEAFF. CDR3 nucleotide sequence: TGTGCCAGCTCACCAGGGCAGCCCACTGAAGCTTTCTTT.

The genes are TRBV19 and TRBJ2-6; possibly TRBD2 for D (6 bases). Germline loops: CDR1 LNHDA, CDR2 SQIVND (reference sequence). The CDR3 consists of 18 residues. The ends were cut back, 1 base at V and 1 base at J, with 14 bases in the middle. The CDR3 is CASSIGVRDPSGANVLTF. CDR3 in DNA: TGTGCCAGTAGTATAGGGGTGCGGGACCCATCTGGGGCCAACGTCCTGACTTTC.

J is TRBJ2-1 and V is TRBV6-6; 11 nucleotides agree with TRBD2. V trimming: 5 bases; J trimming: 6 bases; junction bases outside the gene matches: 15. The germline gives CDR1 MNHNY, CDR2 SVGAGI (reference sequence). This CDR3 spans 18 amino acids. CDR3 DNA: TGTGCCAGCAGTCCCCGTATTAGCGGGAGGGCGAAAGGCAATGAGCAGTTCTTC. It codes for CASSPRISGRAKGNEQFF.

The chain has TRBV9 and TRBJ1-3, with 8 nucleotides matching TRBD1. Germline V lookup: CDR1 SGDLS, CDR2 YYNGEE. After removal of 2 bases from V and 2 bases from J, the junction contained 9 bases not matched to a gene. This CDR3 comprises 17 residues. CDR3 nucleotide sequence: TGTGCCAGCAGCGTGAGGACAGGGTTGACAACTGGAAACACCATATATTTT. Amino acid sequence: CASSVRTGLTTGNTIYF.

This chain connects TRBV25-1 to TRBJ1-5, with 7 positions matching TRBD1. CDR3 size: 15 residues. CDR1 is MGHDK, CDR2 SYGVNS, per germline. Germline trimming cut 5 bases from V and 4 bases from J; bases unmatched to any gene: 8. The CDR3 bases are TGTGCCAGCAGTCCCGGGACAGTAACGAATCAGCCCCAGCATTTT. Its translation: CASSPGTVTNQPQHF. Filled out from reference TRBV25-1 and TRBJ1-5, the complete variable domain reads EADIYQTPRYLVIGTGKKITLECSQTMGHDKMYWYQQDPGMELHLIHYSYGVNSTEKGDLSSESTVSRIRTEHFPLTLESARPSHTSQYLCASSPGTVTNQPQHFGDGTRLSIL.

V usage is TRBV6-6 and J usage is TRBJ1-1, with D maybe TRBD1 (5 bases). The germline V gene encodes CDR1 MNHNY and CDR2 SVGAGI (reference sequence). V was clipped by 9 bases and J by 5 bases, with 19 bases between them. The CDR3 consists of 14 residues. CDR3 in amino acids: CASYNGGRATEAFF. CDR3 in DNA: TGTGCCAGTTACAACGGGGGGAGGGCAACTGAAGCTTTCTTT.